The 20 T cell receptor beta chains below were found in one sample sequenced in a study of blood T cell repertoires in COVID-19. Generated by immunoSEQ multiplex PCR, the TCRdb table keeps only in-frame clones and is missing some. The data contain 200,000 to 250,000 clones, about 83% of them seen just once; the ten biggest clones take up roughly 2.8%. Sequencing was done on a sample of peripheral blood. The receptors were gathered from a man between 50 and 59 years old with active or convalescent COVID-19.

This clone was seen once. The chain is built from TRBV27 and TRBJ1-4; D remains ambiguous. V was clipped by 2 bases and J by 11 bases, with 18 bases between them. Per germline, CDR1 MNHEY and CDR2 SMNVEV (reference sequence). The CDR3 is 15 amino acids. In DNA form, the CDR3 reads TGTGCCAGCAGTTTAAGGCAGGAACGATTGGATAAACTGTTTTTT. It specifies CASSLRQERLDKLFF. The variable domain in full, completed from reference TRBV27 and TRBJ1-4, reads EAQVTQNPRYLITVTGKKLTVTCSQNMNHEYMSWYRQDPGLGLRQIYYSMNVEVTDKGDVPEGYKVSRKEKRNFPLILESPSPNQTSLYFCASSLRQERLDKLFFGSGTQLSVL.

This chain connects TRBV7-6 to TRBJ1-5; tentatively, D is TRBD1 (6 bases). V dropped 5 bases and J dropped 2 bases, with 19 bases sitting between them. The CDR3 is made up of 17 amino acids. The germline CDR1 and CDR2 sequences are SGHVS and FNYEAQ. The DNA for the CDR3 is TGTGCCAGCAGCATGAAGGGGGGGGCTTGGGGCAATCAGCCCCAGCATTTT. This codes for CASSMKGGAWGNQPQHF.

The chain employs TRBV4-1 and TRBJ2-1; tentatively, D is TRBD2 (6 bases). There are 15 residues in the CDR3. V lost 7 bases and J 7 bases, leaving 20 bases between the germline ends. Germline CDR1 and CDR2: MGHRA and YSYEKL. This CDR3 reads CASKSGEERKNEQFF. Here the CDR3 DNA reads TGCGCCAGCAAGAGTGGGGAGGAGAGGAAAAATGAGCAGTTCTTC.

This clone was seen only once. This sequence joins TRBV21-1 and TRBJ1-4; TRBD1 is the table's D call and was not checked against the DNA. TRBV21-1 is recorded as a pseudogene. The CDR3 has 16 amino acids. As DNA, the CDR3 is TGTGCCAGCAGCGAAAGAAACAGGGCGGAGGATGAAAAACTGTTTTTT. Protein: CASSERNRAEDEKLFF.

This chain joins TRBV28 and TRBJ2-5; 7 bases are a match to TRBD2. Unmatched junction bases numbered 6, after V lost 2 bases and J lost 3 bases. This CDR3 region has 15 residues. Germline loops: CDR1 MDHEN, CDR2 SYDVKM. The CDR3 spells CASSLAGEGEETQYF. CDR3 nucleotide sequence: TGTGCCAGCAGTTTAGCGGGAGAGGGTGAAGAGACCCAGTACTTC. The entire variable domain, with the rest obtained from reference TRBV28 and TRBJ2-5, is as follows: DVKVTQSSRYLVKRTGEKVFLECVQDMDHENMFWYRQDPGLGLRLIYFSYDVKMKEKGDIPEGYSVSREKKERFSLILESASTNQTSMYLCASSLAGEGEETQYFGPGTRLLVL.

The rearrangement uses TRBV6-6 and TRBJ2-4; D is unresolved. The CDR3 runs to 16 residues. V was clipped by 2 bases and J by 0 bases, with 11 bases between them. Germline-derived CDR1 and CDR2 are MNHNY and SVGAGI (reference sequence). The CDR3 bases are TGTGCCAGCAGTTACGGGCAGCCACTAGCCAAAAACATTCAGTACTTC. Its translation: CASSYGQPLAKNIQYF.

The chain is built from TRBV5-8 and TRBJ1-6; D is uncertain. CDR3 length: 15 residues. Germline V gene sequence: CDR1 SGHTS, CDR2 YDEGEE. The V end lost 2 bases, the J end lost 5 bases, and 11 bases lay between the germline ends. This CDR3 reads CASSFSGMNNSPLHF. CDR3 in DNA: TGTGCCAGCAGCTTCTCCGGGATGAATAATTCACCCCTCCACTTT.

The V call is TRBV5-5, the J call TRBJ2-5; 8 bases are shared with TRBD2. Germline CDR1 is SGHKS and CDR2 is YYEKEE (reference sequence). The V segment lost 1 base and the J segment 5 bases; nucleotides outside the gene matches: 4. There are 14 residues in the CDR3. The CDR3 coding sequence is TGTGCCAGCAGCTTGAAGCGGGAGTTCGAGACCCAGTACTTC. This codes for CASSLKREFETQYF.

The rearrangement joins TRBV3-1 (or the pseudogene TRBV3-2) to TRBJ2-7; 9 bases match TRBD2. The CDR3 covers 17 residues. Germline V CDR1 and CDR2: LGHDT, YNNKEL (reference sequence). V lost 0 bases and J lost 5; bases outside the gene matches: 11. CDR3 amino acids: CASSQDPRGAGGDEQYF. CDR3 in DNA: TGTGCCAGCAGCCAAGATCCCCGGGGAGCGGGAGGCGACGAGCAGTACTTC.

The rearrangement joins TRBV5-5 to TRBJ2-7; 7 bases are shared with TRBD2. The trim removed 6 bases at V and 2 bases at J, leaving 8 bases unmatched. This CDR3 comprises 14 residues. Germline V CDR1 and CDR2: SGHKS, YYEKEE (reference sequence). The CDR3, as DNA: TGTGCCAGCACCTTTGGGAGGGGCGCCTACGAGCAGTACTTC. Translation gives CASTFGRGAYEQYF.

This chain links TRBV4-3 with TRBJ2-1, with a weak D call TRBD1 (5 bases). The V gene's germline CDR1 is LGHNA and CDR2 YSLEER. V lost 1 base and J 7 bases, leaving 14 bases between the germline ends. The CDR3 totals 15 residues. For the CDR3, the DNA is TGCGCCAGCAGCCAAGGGGAACTTGGGGCTAATGAGCAGTTCTTC. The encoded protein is CASSQGELGANEQFF.

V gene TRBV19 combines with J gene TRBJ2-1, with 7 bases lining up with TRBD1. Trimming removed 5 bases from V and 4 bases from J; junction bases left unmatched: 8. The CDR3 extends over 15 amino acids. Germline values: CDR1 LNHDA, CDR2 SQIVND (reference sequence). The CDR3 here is CASSAWDSYYNEQFF. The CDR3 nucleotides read TGTGCCAGTAGTGCCTGGGACAGTTATTACAATGAGCAGTTCTTC.

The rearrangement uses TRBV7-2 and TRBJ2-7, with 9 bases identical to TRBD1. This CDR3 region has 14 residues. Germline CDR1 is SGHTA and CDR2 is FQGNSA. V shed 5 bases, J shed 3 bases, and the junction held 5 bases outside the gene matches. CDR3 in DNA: TGTGCCAGCAGCCCACAGGGGGCCAACTACGAGCAGTACTTC. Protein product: CASSPQGANYEQYF.

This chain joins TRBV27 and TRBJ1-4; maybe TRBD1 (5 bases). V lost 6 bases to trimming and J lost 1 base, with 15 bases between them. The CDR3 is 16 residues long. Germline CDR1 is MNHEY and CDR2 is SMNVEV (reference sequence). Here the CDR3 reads CASRTTSRVTNEKLFF. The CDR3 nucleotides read TGTGCCAGCAGGACGACCAGCAGGGTAACTAATGAAAAACTGTTTTTT.

The CDR3 DNA follows: TGCGCCAGCAGCTCCCCGACAGGGAACTATGGCTACACCTTC. The encoded protein is CASSSPTGNYGYTF. V gene TRBV5-1 combines with J gene TRBJ1-2; 7 nucleotides align to TRBD1. CDR3 size: 14 residues. Per germline, CDR1 SGHRS and CDR2 YFSETQ. The trim removed 3 bases at V and 2 bases at J, leaving 4 bases unmatched.

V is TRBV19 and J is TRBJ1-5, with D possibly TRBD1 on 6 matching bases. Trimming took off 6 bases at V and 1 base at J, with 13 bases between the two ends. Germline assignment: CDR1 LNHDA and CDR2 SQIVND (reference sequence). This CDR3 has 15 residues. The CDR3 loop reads CASSVGGASNQPQHF. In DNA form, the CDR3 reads TGTGCCAGTAGCGTAGGGGGAGCAAGCAATCAGCCCCAGCATTTT.

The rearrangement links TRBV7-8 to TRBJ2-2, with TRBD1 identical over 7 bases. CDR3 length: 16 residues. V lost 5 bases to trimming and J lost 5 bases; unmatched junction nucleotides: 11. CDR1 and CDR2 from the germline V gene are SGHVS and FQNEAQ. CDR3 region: CASSTRTGGLTGELFF. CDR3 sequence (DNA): TGTGCCAGCAGCACCCGGACAGGTGGTCTTACCGGGGAGCTGTTTTTT.

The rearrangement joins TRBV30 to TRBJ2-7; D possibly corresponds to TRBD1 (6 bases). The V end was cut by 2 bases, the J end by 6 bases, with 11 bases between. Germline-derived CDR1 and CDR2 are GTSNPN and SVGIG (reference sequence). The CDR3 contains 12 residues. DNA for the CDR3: TGTGCCTGGAGTCTTTTAGGGGGCGAGCAGTACTTC. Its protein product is CAWSLLGGEQYF.

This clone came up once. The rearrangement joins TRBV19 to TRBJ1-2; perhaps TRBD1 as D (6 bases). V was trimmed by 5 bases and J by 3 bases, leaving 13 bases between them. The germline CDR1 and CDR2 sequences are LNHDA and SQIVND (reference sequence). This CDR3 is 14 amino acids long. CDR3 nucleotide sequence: TGTGCCAGTAGTCCGGCAGGGGTTGACTATGGCTACACCTTC. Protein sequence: CASSPAGVDYGYTF.

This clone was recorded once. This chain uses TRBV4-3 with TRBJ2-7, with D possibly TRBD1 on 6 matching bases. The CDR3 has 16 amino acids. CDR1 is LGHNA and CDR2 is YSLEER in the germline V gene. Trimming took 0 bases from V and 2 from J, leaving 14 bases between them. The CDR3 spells CASSQDSIGGTYEQYF. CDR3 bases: TGCGCCAGCAGCCAAGATAGCATAGGGGGTACCTACGAGCAGTACTTC.